This entry is about one TCR beta chain. Its specific antigen is unknown. No much larger clone exists at a distance of one base, and base qualities are not known. The library was built by means of the immunoSEQ multiplex PCR assay. Per the original workflow: To diagnose cytomegalovirus status from the catalog of TCR beta chain sequences, a statistical classification framework was built. The table comes from immuneACCESS by way of TCRdb, which keeps in-frame sequences with V and J called. Part of the clones is missing from these tables; in studies checked, under half for an unresolved V gene and the rest for unknown reasons. For V, J and clone size, that table is used; D and trimming come from the DNA. Present in this sample are 60,000 to 85,000 clones, roughly 94% of which were seen just once. About 1.6% of the sample is in the top ten clones. Donors formed part of the validation cohort, which comprised over a hundred subjects and was distinct from the first cohort of 550 to 850 subjects.

The data derive from a study of cytomegalovirus exposure and HLA in healthy donors listed by TCRdb under 2017. Regarding the research as a whole: According to a later analysis, the 120 or so validation repertoires were produced on the same platform as the roughly 700 repertoires of the first cohort. To predict cytomegalovirus infection status, the study combined high-throughput TCR immunosequencing, statistical association of individual TCRs with disease status, and machine learning. The study was designed to test whether signatures of past pathogen exposure could be identified by cataloging public T cell receptors. Along with the approximately 670-subject first cohort, a separate validation cohort of 120 different subjects was used.

From cysteine to phenylalanine, the CDR3 is 16 amino acids long. Just the 48-base CDR3 DNA is kept, in frame starting at base 1. CDR1 and CDR2 are read off the germline V gene as MDHEN and SYDVKM. For this chain, trimming is 5 bases at the V end and 2 bases at the J end, and the number of junction bases without a gene match is 9. Overall results and qualifications from the work: Across donors, most TCR sequences were observed very rarely, whereas some public TCRs were present in many individuals. A later analysis had no HLA typing for the validation cohort, so co-occurrence there was scored across all 130 or so repertoires. In a later analysis, TCRs clustered in the first cohort were found to also tend to co-occur in the 120 or so validation repertoires, with over 90% of cluster scores above 0. The study listed 150 to 200 TCR beta chains as associated with cytomegalovirus. Three of the identified cytomegalovirus-associated TCR beta chains were confirmed in vitro to be specific for cytomegalovirus antigens. The classifier was reported to diagnose cytomegalovirus status with high specificity and sensitivity in both the original cohort and the validation cohort. It was suggested by the authors that the approach could potentially be generalized to other disease states and immunological phenotypes.

This chain joins TRBV28 to TRBJ1-5; 7 central nucleotides agree with TRBD1. This clonotype was obtained from a man younger than 35 in good health and CMV-seropositive. Material: PBMCs. The CDR3 region has the sequence CASSPDRQKGNQPQHF. The bases are TGTGCCAGCAGTCCGGACAGGCAGAAGGGCAATCAGCCCCAGCATTTT.